These T cell receptor beta chains were read from a single sample in a study of shared clonotypes between healthy human individuals. The table came from immunoSEQ multiplex PCR; TCRdb's copy has only in-frame clones and leaves some out. The table has more than 2,000,000 clones, over 85% seen once. Sample: naive CD4+ T cells sorted from blood. The source of these receptors is a man younger than 35 in good health. CDR3s include the opening cysteine and the closing phenylalanine or tryptophan. The D gene is left open where the match is weak. Size tells how often a clone was seen (once, few, many) or the class of an expanded clone, and some rows leave it out.

V gene	clone size	J gene	D gene	CDR3 DNA	CDR3 protein
TRBV12-5	NA	TRBJ1-6	NA	TGTGCTAGTGGTTTGGGCGAAGGCGATAATTCACCCCTCCACTTT	CASGLGEGDNSPLHF
TRBV6-1	NA	TRBJ2-7	NA	TGTGCCAGCAGTGTGGGGCCAGGGTCGATCTCCTACGAGCAGTACTTC	CASSVGPGSISYEQYF
TRBV7-9	NA	TRBJ2-4	NA	TGTGCCAGCAGCTCCCCCCTAGCCAAAAACATTCAGTACTTC	CASSSPLAKNIQYF
TRBV6-5	NA	TRBJ2-7	TRBD1	TGTGCCAGCAGTTCCCCCGGGACAGGCTACTACGAGCAGTACTTC	CASSSPGTGYYEQYF
TRBV7-9	NA	TRBJ1-4	TRBD1	TGTGCCAGCAGCTACCAGGGGGTTCAGGAAAAACTGTTTTTT	CASSYQGVQEKLFF
TRBV6-6	NA	TRBJ2-7	TRBD1	TGTGCCAGCACCACCGACAGGGGGCCCTACGAGCAGTACTTC	CASTTDRGPYEQYF
TRBV28	NA	TRBJ2-7	TRBD2	TGTGCCAGCAGTTCGCCTAGCGGGTTAGACGAGCAGTACTTC	CASSSPSGLDEQYF
TRBV27	once	TRBJ1-2	TRBD1	TGTGCCAGCAGTTTTGGACAGGGGGGCGGCTATGGCTACACCTTC	CASSFGQGGGYGYTF
TRBV2	NA	TRBJ2-5	NA	TGTGCCAGCCTCAGGGGACAAGAGACCCAGTACTTC	CASLRGQETQYF
TRBV6-1	NA	TRBJ2-7	NA	TGTGCCAGCAGTGAAGTAGGAGGATGGGAGCAGTACTTC	CASSEVGGWEQYF
TRBV5-1	NA	TRBJ2-5	TRBD1	TGCGCCAGCAGCTCGGGACAGGGTGGGCAAGAGACCCAGTACTTC	CASSSGQGGQETQYF